The present T cell receptor (beta chain) was sequenced within a study of T-cell memory formation after mild COVID-19. This clonotype was counted only a few times. Antigen specificity is unknown. TCRdb analysed the 5' RACE reads with MiXCR anew, one entry per CDR3 protein. The sample shows 360,000 or so distinct CDR3 sequences, 28% of them seen only once. Study findings and constraints: Pre-infection memory held some responding clones, suggesting pre-existing cross-reactive T cells responded. Contracting clones from day 15 to 85 had balanced CD4/CD8; later expanders favoured CD4+. What remained unconfirmed was the SARS-CoV-2 specificity of second-wave clones peaking on day 37.

Germline CDR1 and CDR2: KGHSH and LQKENI. Trimming left V 0 bases short and J 5 bases short, with 7 bases between. CDR3 size: 13 residues. J is TRBJ2-5 and V is TRBV18; D is unresolved. The source is an adult woman who had mild COVID-19 (a few samples of this study predate the infection). Cell type and time point are not known. The sequenced material came from PBMCs or a T cell subset sorted from them (not recorded which). As DNA, the CDR3 is TGTGCCAGCTCACCACCGGCGAGGGAGACCCAGTACTTC. This gives the protein CASSPPARETQYF. Full variable domain (missing parts from reference TRBV18 and TRBJ2-5): NAGVMQNPRHLVRRRGQEARLRCSPMKGHSHVYWYRQLPEEGLKFMVYLQKENIIDESGMPKERFSAEFPKEGPSILRIQQVVRGDSAAYFCASSPPARETQYFGPGTRLLVL.